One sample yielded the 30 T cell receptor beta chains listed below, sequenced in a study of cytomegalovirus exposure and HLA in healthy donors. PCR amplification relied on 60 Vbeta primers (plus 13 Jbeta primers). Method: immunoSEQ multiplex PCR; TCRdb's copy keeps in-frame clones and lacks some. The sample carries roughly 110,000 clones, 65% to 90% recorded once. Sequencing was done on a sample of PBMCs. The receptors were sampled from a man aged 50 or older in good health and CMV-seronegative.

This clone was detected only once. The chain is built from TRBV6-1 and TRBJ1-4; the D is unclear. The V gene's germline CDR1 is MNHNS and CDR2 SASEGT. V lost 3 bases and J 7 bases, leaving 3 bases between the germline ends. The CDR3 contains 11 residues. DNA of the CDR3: TGTGCCAGCAGTGAGGCTGAAAAACTGTTTTTT. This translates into CASSEAEKLFF.

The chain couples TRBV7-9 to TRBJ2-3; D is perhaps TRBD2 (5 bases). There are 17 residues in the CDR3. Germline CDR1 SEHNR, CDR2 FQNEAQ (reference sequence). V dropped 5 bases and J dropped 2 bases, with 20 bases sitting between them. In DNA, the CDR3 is TGTGCCAGCAGCACACCTCCGGGGTCGTCCCTCACAGATACGCAGTATTTT. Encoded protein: CASSTPPGSSLTDTQYF.

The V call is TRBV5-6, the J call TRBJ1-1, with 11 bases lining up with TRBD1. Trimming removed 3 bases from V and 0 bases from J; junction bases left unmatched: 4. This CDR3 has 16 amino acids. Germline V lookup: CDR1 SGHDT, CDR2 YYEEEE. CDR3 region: CASSSPGQGVNTEAFF. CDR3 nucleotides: TGTGCCAGCAGCTCTCCGGGACAGGGGGTGAACACTGAAGCTTTCTTT.

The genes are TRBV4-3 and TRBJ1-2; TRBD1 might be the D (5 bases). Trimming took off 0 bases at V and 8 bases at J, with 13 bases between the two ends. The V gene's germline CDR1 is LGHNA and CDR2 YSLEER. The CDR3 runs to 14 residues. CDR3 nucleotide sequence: TGCGCCAGCAGCCAAGATGGGGGGTGGGGGGGCTACACCTTC. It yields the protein CASSQDGGWGGYTF.

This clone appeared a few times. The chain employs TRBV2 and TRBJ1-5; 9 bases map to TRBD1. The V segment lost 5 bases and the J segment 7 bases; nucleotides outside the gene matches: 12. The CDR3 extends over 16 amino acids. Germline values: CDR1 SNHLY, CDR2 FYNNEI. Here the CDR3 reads CASSHTQGAGEQPQHF. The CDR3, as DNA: TGTGCCAGCAGTCACACACAGGGGGCAGGAGAGCAGCCCCAGCATTTT.

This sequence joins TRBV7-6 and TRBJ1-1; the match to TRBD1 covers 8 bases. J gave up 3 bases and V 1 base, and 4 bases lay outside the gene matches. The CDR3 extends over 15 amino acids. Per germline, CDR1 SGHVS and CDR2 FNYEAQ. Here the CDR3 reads CASSLVGQGDTEAFF. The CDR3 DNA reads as TGTGCCAGCAGCTTAGTTGGACAGGGCGACACTGAAGCTTTCTTT.

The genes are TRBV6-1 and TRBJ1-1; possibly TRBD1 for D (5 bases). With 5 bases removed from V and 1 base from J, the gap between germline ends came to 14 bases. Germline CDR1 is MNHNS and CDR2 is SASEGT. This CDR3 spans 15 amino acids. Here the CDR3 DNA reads TGTGCCAGCAGTCGCCGCAGGGAGGGGAACACTGAAGCTTTCTTT. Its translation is CASSRRREGNTEAFF.

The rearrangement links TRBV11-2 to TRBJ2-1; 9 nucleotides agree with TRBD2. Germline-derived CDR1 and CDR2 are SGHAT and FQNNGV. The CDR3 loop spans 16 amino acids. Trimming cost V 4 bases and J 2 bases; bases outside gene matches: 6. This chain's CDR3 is CASSSRAGGTYNEQFF. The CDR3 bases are TGTGCCAGCAGCTCGAGAGCGGGGGGCACCTACAATGAGCAGTTCTTC. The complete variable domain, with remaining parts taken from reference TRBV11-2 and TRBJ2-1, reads EAGVAQSPRYKIIEKRQSVAFWCNPISGHATLYWYQQILGQGPKLLIQFQNNGVVDDSQLPKDRFSAERLKGVDSTLKIQPAKLEDSAVYLCASSSRAGGTYNEQFFGPGTRLTVL.

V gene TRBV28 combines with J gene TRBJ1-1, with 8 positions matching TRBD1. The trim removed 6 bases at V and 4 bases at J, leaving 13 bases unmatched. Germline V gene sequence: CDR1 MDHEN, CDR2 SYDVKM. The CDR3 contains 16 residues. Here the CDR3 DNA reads TGTGCCAGCAGAGGAAGGACAGGGAGGAGTAGCACTGAAGCTTTCTTT. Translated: CASRGRTGRSSTEAFF.

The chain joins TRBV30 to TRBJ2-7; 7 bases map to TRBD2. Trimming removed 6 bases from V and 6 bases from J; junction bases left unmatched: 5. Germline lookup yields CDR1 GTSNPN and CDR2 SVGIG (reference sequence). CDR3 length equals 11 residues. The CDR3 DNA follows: TGTGCCTGTTCGGGGGGTGGCGAGCAGTACTTC. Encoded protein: CACSGGGEQYF.

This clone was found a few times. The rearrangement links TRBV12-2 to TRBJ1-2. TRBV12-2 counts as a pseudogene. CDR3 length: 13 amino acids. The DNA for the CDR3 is TGTGCAAGTCGCTTAAAGCGAATCTATGGCTACACCTTC. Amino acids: CASRLKRIYGYTF.

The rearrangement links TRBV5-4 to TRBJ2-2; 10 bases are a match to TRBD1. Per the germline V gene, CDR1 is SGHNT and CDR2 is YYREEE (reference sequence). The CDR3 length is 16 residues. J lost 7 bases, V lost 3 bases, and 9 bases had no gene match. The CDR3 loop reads CASSSKGQGSVGELFF. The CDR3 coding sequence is TGTGCCAGCAGCTCGAAGGGACAGGGGTCCGTCGGGGAGCTGTTTTTT.

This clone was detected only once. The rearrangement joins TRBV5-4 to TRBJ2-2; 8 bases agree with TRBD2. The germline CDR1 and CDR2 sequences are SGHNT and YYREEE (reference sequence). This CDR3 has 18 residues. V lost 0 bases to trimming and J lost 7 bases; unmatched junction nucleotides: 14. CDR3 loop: CASSLGPRTSPGGGELFF. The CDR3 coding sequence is TGTGCCAGCAGCTTGGGACCGAGGACTAGCCCCGGGGGCGGGGAGCTGTTTTTT.

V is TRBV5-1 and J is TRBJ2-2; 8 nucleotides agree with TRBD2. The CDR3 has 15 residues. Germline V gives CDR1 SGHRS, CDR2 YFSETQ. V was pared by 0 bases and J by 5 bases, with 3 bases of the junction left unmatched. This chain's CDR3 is CASSLDKRGTGELFF. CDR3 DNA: TGCGCCAGCAGCTTGGATAAGCGGGGGACCGGGGAGCTGTTTTTT.

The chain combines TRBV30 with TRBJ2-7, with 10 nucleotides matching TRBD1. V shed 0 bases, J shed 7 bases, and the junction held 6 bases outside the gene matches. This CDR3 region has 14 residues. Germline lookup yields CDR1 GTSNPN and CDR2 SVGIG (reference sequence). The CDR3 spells CAWSVGTGALEQYF. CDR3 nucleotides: TGTGCCTGGAGTGTAGGGACAGGGGCCCTAGAGCAGTACTTC. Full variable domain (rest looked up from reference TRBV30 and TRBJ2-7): SQTIHQWPATLVQPVGSPLSLECTVEGTSNPNLYWYRQAAGRGLQLLFYSVGIGQISSEVPQNLSASRPQDRQFILSSKKLLLSDSGFYLCAWSVGTGALEQYFGPGTRLTVT.

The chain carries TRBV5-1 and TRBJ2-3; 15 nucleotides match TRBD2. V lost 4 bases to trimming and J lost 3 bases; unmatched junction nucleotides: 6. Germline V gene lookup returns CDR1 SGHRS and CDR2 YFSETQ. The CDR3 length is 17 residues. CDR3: CASSAGTSGGLTDTQYF. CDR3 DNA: TGCGCCAGCAGCGCCGGGACTAGCGGGGGGTTGACAGATACGCAGTATTTT.

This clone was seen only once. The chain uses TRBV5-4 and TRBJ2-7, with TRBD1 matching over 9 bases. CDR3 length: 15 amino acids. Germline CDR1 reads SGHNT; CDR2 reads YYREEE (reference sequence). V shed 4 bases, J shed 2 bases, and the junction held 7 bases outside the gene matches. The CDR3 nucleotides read TGTGCCAGCAGCACCCGGGACAGGGACCCCTACGAGCAGTACTTC. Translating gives CASSTRDRDPYEQYF.

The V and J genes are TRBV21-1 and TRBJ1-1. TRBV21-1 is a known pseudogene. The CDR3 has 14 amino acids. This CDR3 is CASSPGREGTEAFF. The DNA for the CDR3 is TGTGCCAGCAGCCCAGGGAGGGAAGGGACTGAAGCTTTCTTT.

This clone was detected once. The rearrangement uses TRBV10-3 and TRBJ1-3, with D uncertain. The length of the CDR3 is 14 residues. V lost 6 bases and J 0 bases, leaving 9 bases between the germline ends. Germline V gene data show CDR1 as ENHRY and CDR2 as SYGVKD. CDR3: CAISPGFSGNTIYF. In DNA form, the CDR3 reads TGTGCCATCAGCCCCGGTTTCTCTGGAAACACCATATATTTT.

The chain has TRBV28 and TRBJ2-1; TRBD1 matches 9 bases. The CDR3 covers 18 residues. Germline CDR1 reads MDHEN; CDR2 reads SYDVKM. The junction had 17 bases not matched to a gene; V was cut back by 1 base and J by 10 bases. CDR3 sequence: CASSLFINRDRARSEQFF. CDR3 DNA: TGTGCCAGCAGTTTATTCATAAACCGGGACAGGGCGCGGTCCGAGCAGTTCTTC.

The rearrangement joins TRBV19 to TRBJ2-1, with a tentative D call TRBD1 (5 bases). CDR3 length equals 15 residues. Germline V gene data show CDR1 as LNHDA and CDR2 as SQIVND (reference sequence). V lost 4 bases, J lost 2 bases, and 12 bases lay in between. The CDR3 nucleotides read TGTGCCAGTAGTAGTCCCCTGACAGCCTACAATGAGCAGTTCTTC. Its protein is CASSSPLTAYNEQFF.

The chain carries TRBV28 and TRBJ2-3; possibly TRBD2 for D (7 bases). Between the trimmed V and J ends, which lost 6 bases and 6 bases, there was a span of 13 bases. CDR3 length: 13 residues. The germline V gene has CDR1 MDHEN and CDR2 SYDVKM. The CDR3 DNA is TGTGCCAGCAGCCGGGGGGCCCTGGATACGCAGTATTTT. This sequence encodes CASSRGALDTQYF.

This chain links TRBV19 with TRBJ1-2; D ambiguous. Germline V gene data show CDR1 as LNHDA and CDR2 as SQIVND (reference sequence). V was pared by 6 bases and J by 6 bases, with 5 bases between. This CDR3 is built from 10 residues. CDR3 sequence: CASSRNGYTF. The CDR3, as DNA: TGTGCCAGTAGCCGTAATGGCTACACCTTC.

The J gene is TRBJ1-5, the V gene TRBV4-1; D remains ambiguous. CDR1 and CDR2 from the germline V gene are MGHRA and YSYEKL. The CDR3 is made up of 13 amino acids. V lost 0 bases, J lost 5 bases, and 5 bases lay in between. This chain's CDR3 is CASSQDGYQPQHF. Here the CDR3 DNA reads TGCGCCAGCAGCCAAGACGGGTATCAGCCCCAGCATTTT.

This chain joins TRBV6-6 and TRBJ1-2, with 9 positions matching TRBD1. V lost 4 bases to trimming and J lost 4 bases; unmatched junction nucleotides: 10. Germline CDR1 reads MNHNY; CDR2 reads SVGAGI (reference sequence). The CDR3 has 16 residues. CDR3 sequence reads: CASSSPGQGSGYGYTF. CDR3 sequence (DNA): TGTGCCAGCAGTTCTCCGGGACAGGGATCGGGCTATGGCTACACCTTC.

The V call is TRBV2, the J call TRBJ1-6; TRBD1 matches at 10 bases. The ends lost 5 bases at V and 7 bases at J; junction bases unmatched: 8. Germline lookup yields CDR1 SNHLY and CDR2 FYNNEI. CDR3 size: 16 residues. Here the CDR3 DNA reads TGTGCCAGCAGTCGGGACAGGGGAGTAGGAAATTCACCCCTCCACTTT. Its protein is CASSRDRGVGNSPLHF.

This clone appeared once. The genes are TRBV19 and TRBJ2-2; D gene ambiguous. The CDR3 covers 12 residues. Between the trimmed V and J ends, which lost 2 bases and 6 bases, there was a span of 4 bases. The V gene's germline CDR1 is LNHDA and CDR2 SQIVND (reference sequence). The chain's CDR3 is CASSIRAGELFF. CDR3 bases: TGTGCCAGTAGTATACGAGCCGGGGAGCTGTTTTTT.

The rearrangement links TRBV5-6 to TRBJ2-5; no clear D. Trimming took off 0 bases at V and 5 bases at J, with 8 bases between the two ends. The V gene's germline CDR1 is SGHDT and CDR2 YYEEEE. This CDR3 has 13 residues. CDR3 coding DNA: TGTGCCAGCAGCTTGGAACAGTTTGAGACCCAGTACTTC. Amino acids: CASSLEQFETQYF.

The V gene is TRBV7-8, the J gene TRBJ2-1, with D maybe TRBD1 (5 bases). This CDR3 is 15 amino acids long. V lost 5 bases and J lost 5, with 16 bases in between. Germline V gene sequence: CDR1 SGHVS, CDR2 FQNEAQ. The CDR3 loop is CASSHTNDRDNEQFF. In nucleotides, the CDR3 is TGTGCCAGCAGCCATACTAACGACAGAGACAATGAGCAGTTCTTC.

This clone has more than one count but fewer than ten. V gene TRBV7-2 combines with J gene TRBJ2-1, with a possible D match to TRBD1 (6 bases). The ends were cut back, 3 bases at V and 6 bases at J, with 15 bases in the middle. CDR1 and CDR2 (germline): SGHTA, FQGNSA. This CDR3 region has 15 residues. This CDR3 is CASSFKQGVFNEQFF. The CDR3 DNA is TGTGCCAGCAGCTTCAAACAGGGAGTATTCAATGAGCAGTTCTTC.